The 14 T cell receptor beta chains in this list originate from one sample, sequenced in a study of glioma-infiltrating T cells after dendritic cell vaccination. This table comes from immunoSEQ multiplex PCR, and its TCRdb copy is limited to in-frame clones, with some not included. Of about 82,000 clones in the sample, 70% to 90% are singletons; the top ten hold approximately 2.9%. Here the sequenced sample was blood, taken before dendritic cell vaccination. These receptors came from a human donor with glioblastoma.

Here the CDR3 reads CASSSLLGALNTEAFF. As DNA, the CDR3 is TGTGCCAGCAGCTCCCTCTTAGGGGCGCTGAACACTGAAGCTTTCTTT. The chain uses TRBV7-8 and TRBJ1-1, with D perhaps matching TRBD1 (5 bases). V was pared by 4 bases and J by 0 bases, with 15 bases between. This CDR3 comprises 16 residues. The germline V gene encodes CDR1 SGHVS and CDR2 FQNEAQ.

The J gene is TRBJ2-3, the V gene TRBV5-1, with 9 bases that match TRBD1. Germline V gene sequence: CDR1 SGHRS, CDR2 YFSETQ. V was clipped by 3 bases and J by 5 bases; unmatched bases: 4. The length of the CDR3 is 14 residues. For the CDR3, the DNA is TGCGCCAGCAGCTATCGGACAGGGGAAGATACGCAGTATTTT. Translating gives CASSYRTGEDTQYF.

In its sample, this clone was seen once. This sequence joins TRBV18 and TRBJ1-1; D gene uncertain. Trimming removed 2 bases from V and 1 base from J, with 8 bases in between. The CDR3 length is 14 residues. Germline V gene lookup returns CDR1 KGHSH and CDR2 LQKENI. CDR3 in DNA: TGTGCCAGCTCACCAAACCTCGGGAACACTGAAGCTTTCTTT. This encodes CASSPNLGNTEAFF.

CDR3 nucleotide sequence: TGTGCCAGCAGCTTATCTACCCGCACAGATACGCAGTATTTT. It translates to CASSLSTRTDTQYF. This rearrangement joins TRBV7-9 to TRBJ2-3; D is ambiguous. There are 14 residues in the CDR3. Germline assignment: CDR1 SEHNR and CDR2 FQNEAQ (reference sequence). Trimming removed 2 bases from V and 1 base from J, with 7 bases in between.

The chain uses TRBV10-3 and TRBJ2-2, with 10 bases lining up with TRBD1. CDR1 and CDR2 (germline): ENHRY, SYGVKD. With 5 bases clipped from V and 5 bases from J, the junction kept 11 bases outside the gene matches. The CDR3 is 17 amino acids. In DNA, the CDR3 is TGTGCCATCAGTAAGAAACAGCCGGGACAGGGGACCGGGGAGCTGTTTTTT. Translating gives CAISKKQPGQGTGELFF.

V is TRBV30 and J is TRBJ1-4, with a possible D match to TRBD1 (6 bases). The V gene lost 0 bases and the J gene lost 4 bases, with 12 bases spanning the gap. The CDR3 extends over 15 amino acids. Germline V gene sequence: CDR1 GTSNPN, CDR2 SVGIG (reference sequence). The CDR3 DNA reads TGTGCCTGGAGTGTACTGGGACACCATAATGAAAAACTGTTTTTT. This sequence encodes CAWSVLGHHNEKLFF. Supplemented by reference TRBV30 and TRBJ1-4, the full variable domain reads SQTIHQWPATLVQPVGSPLSLECTVEGTSNPNLYWYRQAAGRGLQLLFYSVGIGQISSEVPQNLSASRPQDRQFILSSKKLLLSDSGFYLCAWSVLGHHNEKLFFGSGTQLSVL.

The gene calls are TRBV6-1 and TRBJ2-1, with TRBD1 identical over 9 bases. The CDR3 runs 14 residues. Unmatched junction bases numbered 8, after V lost 6 bases and J lost 8 bases. The germline V gene encodes CDR1 MNHNS and CDR2 SASEGT. The CDR3 protein is CASRGTGGWDEQFF. The CDR3 coding sequence is TGTGCCAGCAGAGGAACAGGGGGCTGGGATGAGCAGTTCTTC.

The chain recombines TRBV5-1 with TRBJ1-2; D possibly corresponds to TRBD1 (6 bases). The CDR3 runs to 15 residues. Germline V gene lookup returns CDR1 SGHRS and CDR2 YFSETQ. Trimming took off 0 bases at V and 8 bases at J, with 17 bases between the two ends. CDR3 residues: CASSLASTGPPGYTF. CDR3 DNA: TGCGCCAGCAGCTTGGCTTCGACAGGCCCGCCGGGCTACACCTTC.

The chain couples TRBV14 to TRBJ2-5; D remains ambiguous. CDR1 is SGHDN, CDR2 FVKESK, per germline. The CDR3 length is 16 residues. The ends were cut back, 0 bases at V and 4 bases at J, with 15 bases in the middle. CDR3 sequence: CASSQEGSWYGETQYF. The CDR3 nucleotides read TGTGCCAGCAGCCAAGAAGGTAGCTGGTATGGAGAGACCCAGTACTTC.

This chain links TRBV10-3 with TRBJ1-2; D call uncertain. CDR1 is ENHRY and CDR2 is SYGVKD in the germline V gene. Trimming removed 4 bases from V and 3 bases from J, with 9 bases in between. The CDR3 is made up of 13 amino acids. The CDR3 DNA follows: TGTGCCATCAGTGGGGCTGACCACTATGGCTACACCTTC. It encodes CAISGADHYGYTF.

This clone was seen just once. CDR3 region: CASSNPRQGSYEQYF. The CDR3 DNA reads TGTGCCAGCAGTAATCCACGACAGGGATCATATGAGCAGTACTTC. The V gene is TRBV28, the J gene TRBJ2-7; 7 nucleotides align to TRBD1. The CDR3 is 15 residues long. CDR1 MDHEN and CDR2 SYDVKM come from the germline V gene. V gave up 5 bases and J gave up 7 bases; unmatched junction bases: 14.

The chain employs TRBV7-2 and TRBJ2-7, with a tentative D call TRBD1 (5 bases). V was pared by 6 bases and J by 3 bases, with 12 bases between. CDR3 length equals 13 residues. The germline CDR1 and CDR2 sequences are SGHTA and FQGNSA. This CDR3 is CASSTRGLYEQYF. For the CDR3, the DNA is TGTGCCAGCAGTACAAGGGGCCTCTACGAGCAGTACTTC. Using reference TRBV7-2 and TRBJ2-7 for the parts outside the CDR3, the full variable domain is GAGVSQSPSNKVTEKGKDVELRCDPISGHTALYWYRQSLGQGLEFLIYFQGNSAPDKSGLPSDRFSAERTGGSVSTLTIQRTQQEDSAVYLCASSTRGLYEQYFGPGTRLTVT.

This CDR3 reads CASSAWTGGATEAFF. CDR3 in DNA: TGCGCCAGCAGTGCCTGGACAGGGGGTGCCACTGAAGCTTTCTTT. The chain recombines TRBV10-2 with TRBJ1-1; 10 bases map to TRBD1. With V trimmed by 4 bases and J by 4 bases, 6 bases remained unmatched. This CDR3 region has 15 residues. Germline CDR1 reads WSHSY; CDR2 reads SAAADI.

This clone occurred a few times. The junction departs from the called germline gene at one end, perhaps through a read error. The chain joins TRBV7-9 to TRBJ1-2, with 10 bases that match TRBD1. Germline V gene lookup returns CDR1 SEHNR and CDR2 FQNEAQ (reference sequence). The CDR3 runs to 13 residues. This CDR3 is CASSLDRGHGYTF. The CDR3 coding sequence is TGTGCCAGCAGTTTAGACAGGGGGCATGGCTACACCTTC.